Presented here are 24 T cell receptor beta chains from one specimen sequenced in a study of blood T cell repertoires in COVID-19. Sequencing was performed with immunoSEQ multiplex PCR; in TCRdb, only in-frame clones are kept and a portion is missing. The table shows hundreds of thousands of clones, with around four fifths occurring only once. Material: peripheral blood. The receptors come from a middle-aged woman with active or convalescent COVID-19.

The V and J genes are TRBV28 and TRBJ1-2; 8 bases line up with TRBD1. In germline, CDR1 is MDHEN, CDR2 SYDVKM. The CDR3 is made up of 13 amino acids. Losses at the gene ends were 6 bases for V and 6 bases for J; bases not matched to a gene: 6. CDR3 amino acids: CASSPDRVDGYTF. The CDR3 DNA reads TGTGCCAGCAGCCCGGACAGGGTTGATGGCTACACCTTC.

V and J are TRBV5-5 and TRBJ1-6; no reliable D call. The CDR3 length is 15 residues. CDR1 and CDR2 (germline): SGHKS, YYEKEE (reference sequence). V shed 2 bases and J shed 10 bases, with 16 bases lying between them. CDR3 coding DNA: TGTGCCAGCAGCTTTAAGCCGGGTTTCGGGTCACCCCTCCACTTT. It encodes CASSFKPGFGSPLHF. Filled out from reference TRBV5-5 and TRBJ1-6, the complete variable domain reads DAGVTQSPTHLIKTRGQQVTLRCSPISGHKSVSWYQQVLGQGPQFIFQYYEKEERGRGNFPDRFSARQFPNYSSELNVNALLLGDSALYLCASSFKPGFGSPLHFGNGTRLTVT.

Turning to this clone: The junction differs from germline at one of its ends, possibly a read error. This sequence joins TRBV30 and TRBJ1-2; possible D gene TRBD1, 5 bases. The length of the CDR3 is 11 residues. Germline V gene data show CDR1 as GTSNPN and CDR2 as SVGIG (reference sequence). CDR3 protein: CACTEGGRVSF. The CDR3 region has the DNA TGTGCCTGCACCGAGGGAGGCAGGGTGTCCTTC.

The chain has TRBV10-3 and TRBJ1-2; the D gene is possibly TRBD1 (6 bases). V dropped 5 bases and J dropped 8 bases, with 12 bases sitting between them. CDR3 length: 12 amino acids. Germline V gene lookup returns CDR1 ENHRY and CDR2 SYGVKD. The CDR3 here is CAISLPTGGYTF. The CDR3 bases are TGTGCCATCAGTTTACCGACAGGAGGCTACACCTTC.

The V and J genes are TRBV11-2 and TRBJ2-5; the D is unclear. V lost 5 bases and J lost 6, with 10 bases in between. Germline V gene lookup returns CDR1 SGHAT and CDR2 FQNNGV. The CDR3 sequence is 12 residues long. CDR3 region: CASSPSSQTQYF. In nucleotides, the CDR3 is TGTGCCAGCAGCCCCAGTTCACAGACCCAGTACTTC.

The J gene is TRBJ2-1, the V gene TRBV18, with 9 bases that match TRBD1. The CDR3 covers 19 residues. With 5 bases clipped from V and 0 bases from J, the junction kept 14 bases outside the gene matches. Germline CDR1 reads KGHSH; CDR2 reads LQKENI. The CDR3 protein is CASSGTGPQSFYSYNEQFF. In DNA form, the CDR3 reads TGTGCCAGCTCAGGGACAGGGCCCCAATCCTTTTACTCCTACAATGAGCAGTTCTTC.

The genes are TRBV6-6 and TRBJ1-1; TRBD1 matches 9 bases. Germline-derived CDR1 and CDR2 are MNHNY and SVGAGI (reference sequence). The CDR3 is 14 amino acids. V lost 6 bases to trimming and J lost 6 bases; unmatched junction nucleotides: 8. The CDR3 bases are TGTGCCAGCAGCCTCGGACAGGGGCGAGCTGAAGCTTTCTTT. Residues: CASSLGQGRAEAFF.

CDR3: CASSLAGTSAYNEQFF. The CDR3 nucleotides are TGTGCCAGCAGCTTAGCCGGGACTAGCGCCTACAATGAGCAGTTCTTC. The chain combines TRBV7-9 with TRBJ2-1, with 10 positions matching TRBD2. V shed 0 bases and J 2 bases; nucleotides not matched to a gene: 1. Germline V CDR1 and CDR2: SEHNR, FQNEAQ (reference sequence). The CDR3 spans 16 residues.

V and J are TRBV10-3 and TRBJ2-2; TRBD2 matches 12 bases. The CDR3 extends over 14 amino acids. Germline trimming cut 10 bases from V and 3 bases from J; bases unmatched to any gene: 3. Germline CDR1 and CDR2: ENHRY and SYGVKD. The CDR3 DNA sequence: TGTGCCAGCAGACTAGCGGGGGACACCGGGGAGCTGTTTTTT. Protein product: CASRLAGDTGELFF.

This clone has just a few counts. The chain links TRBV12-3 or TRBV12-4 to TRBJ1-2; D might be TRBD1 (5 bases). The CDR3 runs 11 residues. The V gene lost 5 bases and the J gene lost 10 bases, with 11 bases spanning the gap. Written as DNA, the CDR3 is TGTGCCAGCAGTCTGGGACTCCACTACACCTTC. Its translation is CASSLGLHYTF.

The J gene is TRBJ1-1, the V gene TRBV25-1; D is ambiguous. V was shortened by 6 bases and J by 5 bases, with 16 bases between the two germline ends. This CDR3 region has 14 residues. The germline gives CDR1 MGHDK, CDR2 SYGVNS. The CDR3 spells CASRKGGYGTEAFF. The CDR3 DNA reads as TGTGCCAGCAGGAAGGGAGGTTATGGTACTGAAGCTTTCTTT.

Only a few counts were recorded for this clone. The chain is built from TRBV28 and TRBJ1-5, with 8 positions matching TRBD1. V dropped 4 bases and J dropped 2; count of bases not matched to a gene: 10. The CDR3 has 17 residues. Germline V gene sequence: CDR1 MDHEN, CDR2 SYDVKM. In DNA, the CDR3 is TGTGCCAGCAGTTCTTTGGAGTCAGGGGGCGGCAATCAGCCCCAGCATTTT. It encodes CASSSLESGGGNQPQHF. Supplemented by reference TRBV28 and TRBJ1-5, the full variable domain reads DVKVTQSSRYLVKRTGEKVFLECVQDMDHENMFWYRQDPGLGLRLIYFSYDVKMKEKGDIPEGYSVSREKKERFSLILESASTNQTSMYLCASSSLESGGGNQPQHFGDGTRLSIL.

The CDR3 loop is CASSFNRDLSEAFF. DNA for the CDR3: TGTGCCAGCAGTTTCAACAGGGACCTCTCTGAAGCTTTCTTT. The chain uses TRBV6-2 or TRBV6-3 and TRBJ1-1; D might be TRBD1 (6 bases). Trimming shortened V by 4 bases and J by 6 bases, and 15 bases separated the two germline ends. CDR3 length: 14 residues. Germline CDR1 reads MNHEY; CDR2 reads SVGEGT.

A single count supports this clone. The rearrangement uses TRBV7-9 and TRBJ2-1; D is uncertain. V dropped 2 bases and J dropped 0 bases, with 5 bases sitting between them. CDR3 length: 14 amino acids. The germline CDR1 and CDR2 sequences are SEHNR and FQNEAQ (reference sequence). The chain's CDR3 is CASSLMSSYNEQFF. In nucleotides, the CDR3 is TGTGCCAGCAGCTTAATGAGCTCCTACAATGAGCAGTTCTTC.

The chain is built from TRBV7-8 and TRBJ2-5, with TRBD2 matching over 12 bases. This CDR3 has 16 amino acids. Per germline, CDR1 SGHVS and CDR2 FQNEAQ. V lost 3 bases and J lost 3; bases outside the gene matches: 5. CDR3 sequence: CASSFMTSGGKETQYF. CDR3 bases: TGTGCCAGCAGCTTCATGACTAGCGGGGGAAAAGAGACCCAGTACTTC.

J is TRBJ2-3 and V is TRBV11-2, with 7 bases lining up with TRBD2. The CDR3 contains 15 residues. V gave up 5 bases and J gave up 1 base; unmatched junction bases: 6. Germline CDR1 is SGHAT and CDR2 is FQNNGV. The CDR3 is CASSPAGDRTDTQYF. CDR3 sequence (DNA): TGTGCCAGCAGCCCTGCGGGAGATCGCACAGATACGCAGTATTTT.

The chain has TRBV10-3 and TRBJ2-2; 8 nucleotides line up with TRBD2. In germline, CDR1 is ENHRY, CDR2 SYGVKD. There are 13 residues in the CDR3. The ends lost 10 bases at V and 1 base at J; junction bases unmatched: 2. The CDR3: CATLAENTGELFF. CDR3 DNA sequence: TGTGCCACACTAGCGGAGAACACCGGGGAGCTGTTTTTT.

CDR3 protein: CASSQQRDTQYF. CDR3 bases: TGCGCCAGCAGCCAGCAGAGGGATACGCAGTATTTT. The chain is built from TRBV4-3 and TRBJ2-3; no clear D. The V gene's germline CDR1 is LGHNA and CDR2 YSLEER. Trimming cost V 3 bases and J 6 bases, with 7 bases left between them. The CDR3 has 12 residues.

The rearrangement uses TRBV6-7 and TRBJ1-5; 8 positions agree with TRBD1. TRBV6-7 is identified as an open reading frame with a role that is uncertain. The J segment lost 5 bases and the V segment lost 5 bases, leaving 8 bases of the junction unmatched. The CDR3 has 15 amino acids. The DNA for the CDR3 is TGTGCCAGCAGTATCTCGGACAGGGCAGATCAGCCCCAGCATTTT. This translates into CASSISDRADQPQHF.

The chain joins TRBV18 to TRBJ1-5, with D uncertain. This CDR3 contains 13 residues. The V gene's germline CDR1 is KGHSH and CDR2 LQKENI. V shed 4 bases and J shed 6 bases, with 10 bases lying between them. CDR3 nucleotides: TGTGCCAGCTCACTAGTAAGCGTTCAGCCCCAGCATTTT. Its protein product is CASSLVSVQPQHF.

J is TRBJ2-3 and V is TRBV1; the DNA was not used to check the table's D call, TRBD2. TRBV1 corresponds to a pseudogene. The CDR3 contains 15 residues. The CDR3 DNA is TGCACCAGCAGCCCGACTAGCGGGGGCGGAGATACGCAGTATTTT. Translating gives CTSSPTSGGGDTQYF.

The CDR3 bases are TGTGCCAGCTTGGGGGGGGGACCCTACGAGCAGTACTTC. Residues: CASLGGGPYEQYF. This chain links TRBV21-1 with TRBJ2-7; TRBD2, the table's D call, lacks a check against the DNA. TRBV21-1 is annotated as a pseudogene. The CDR3 sequence is 13 residues long.

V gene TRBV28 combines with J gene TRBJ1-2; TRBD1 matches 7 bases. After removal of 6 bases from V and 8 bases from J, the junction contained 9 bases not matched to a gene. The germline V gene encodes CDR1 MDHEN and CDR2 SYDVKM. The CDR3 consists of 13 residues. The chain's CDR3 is CASSRQGVEGYTF. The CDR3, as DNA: TGTGCCAGCAGCCGTCAGGGGGTGGAGGGCTACACCTTC.

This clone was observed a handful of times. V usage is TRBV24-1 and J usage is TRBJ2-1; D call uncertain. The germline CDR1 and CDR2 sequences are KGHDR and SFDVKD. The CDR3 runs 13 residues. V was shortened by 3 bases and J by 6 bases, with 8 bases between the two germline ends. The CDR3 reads CATSDPIPNEQFF. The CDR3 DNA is TGTGCCACCAGTGATCCTATCCCCAATGAGCAGTTCTTC.